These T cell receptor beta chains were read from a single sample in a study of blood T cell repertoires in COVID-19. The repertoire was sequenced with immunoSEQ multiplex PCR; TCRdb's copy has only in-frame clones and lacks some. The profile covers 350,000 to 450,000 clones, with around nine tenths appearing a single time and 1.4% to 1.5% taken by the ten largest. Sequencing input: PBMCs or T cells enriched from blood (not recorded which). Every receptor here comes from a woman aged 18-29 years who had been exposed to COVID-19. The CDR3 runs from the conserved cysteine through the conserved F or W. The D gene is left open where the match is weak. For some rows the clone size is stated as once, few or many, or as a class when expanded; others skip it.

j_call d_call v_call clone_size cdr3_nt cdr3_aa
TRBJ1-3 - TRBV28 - TGTGCCACCTATGACAGCTCTGGAAACACCATATATTTT CATYDSSGNTIYF
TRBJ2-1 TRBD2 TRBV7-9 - TGTGCCAGCAGCTTAGCTGTAGCGGGAGGCCGGATTAACAATGAGCAGTTCTTC CASSLAVAGGRINNEQFF
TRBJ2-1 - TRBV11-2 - TGTGCCAGCTATCGGACAGACTCCTACAATGAGCAGTTCTTC CASYRTDSYNEQFF
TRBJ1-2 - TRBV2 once TGTGCCAGCAGTGAAGATGTGACACCCTATGGCTACACCTTC CASSEDVTPYGYTF
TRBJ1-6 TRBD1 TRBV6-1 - TGTGCCAGCAGTGAACCTGCCGGGACAGGACCCTTCCACTTT CASSEPAGTGPFHF
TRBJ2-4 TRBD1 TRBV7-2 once TGTGCCAGCAGCCTGACAGGGGGCGGCGCCAAAAACATTCAGTACTTC CASSLTGGGAKNIQYF
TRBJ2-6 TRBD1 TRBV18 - TGTGCCAGCTCACCACCGGGACAGGTGACCTCTGGGGCCAACGTCCTGACTTTC CASSPPGQVTSGANVLTF
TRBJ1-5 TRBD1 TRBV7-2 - TGTGCCAGCAGCTCAACGGACAGGGCCAATCAGCCCCAGCATTTT CASSSTDRANQPQHF
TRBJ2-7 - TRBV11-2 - TGTGCCAGCAGCTTAGTGTCAGGGGCAGTCGACGAGCAGTACTTC CASSLVSGAVDEQYF
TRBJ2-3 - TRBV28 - TGTGCCAGCAGTTTAGGTGGCAGTCGCACAGATACGCAGTATTTT CASSLGGSRTDTQYF
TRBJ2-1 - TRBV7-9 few TGTGCCAGCAGCAGGAGCGCGAGCTCCTACAATGAGCAGTTCTTC CASSRSASSYNEQFF
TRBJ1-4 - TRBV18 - TGTGCCAGCTCACGGGCGGCAGGGTATGGGGAAAAACTGTTTTTT CASSRAAGYGEKLFF
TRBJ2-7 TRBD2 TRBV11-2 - TGTGCCAGCAGCTTAGTAGCGGGACTCTCCTACGAGCAGTACTTC CASSLVAGLSYEQYF
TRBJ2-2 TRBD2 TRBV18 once TGTGCCAGCTCACAAACTAGCGTGAGGAACACCGGGGAGCTGTTTTTT CASSQTSVRNTGELFF
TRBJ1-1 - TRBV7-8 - TGTGCCAGCGTCAGGGGCTTGAACACTGAAGCTTTCTTT CASVRGLNTEAFF
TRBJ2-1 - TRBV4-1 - TGCGCCAGCACGTTTTACGGGAGTCCTAAAGAGAATGAGCAGTTCTTC CASTFYGSPKENEQFF
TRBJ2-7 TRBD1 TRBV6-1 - TGTGCCAGCAGTGTAAACCGGGACAGGGGAATTAACGAGCAGTACTTC CASSVNRDRGINEQYF
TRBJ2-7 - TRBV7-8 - TGTGCCAGCAGCCGGGAGCTGGGCTACGAGCAGTACTTC CASSRELGYEQYF
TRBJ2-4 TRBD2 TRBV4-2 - TGTGCCAGCAGCCAAGATTTAGCGGGGTTGGTGTACTTC CASSQDLAGLVYF
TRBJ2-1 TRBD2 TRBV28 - TGTGCCAGCACCAAAACTGGGACTAGCGGGGGGCTCAGCTCCTACAATGAGCAGTTCTTC CASTKTGTSGGLSSYNEQFF
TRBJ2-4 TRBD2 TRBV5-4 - TGTGCCAGCAGCTCAGCGGGAGGAGCCAAAAACATTCAGTACTTC CASSSAGGAKNIQYF
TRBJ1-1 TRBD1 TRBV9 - TGTGCCAGCAGCGTTACAGGGGTAGGAGGCACTGAAGCTTTCTTT CASSVTGVGGTEAFF
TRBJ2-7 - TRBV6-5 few TGTGCCAGCTCCCACACAGGATTCTACGAGCAGTACTTC CASSHTGFYEQYF
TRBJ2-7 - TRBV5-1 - TGCGCCAGCAGCTTGGCCACAGGAGAGCAGTACTTC CASSLATGEQYF
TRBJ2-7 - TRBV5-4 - TGTGCCAGCAGCTTGGAGGGGGACGCGATGCCCTACGAGCAGTACTTC CASSLEGDAMPYEQYF
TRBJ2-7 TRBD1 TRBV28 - TGTGCCAGCAGTTCCCCCGGGACAGGGGGCTACGAGCAGTACTTC CASSSPGTGGYEQYF
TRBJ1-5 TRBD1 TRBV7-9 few TGTGCCAGCAGCATGGGACAGGGGCTGGGCAATCAGCCCCAGCATTTT CASSMGQGLGNQPQHF
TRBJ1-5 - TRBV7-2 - TGTGCCAGCAGCTTAGGCTCAAGGGAGCAGCCCCAGCATTTT CASSLGSREQPQHF
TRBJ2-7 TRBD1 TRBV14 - TGTGCCAGCAGCCAAGGACAGGGGGCTTCCTACGAGCAGTACTTC CASSQGQGASYEQYF
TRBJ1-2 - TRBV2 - TGTGCCAGCAGTCCCGGGGTTAACTATGGCTACACCTTC CASSPGVNYGYTF
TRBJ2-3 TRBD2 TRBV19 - TGTGCCAGTAGTATCAAGGCCCCTCGCCGGGGGGGCCGCCTCACAGATACGCAGTATTTT CASSIKAPRRGGRLTDTQYF
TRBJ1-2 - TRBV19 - TGTGCCAGTAGTACGGGACAAATCTATGGCTACACCTTC CASSTGQIYGYTF
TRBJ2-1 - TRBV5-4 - TGTGCCAGCAGCTTGATGAGCGATGAGCAGTTCTTC CASSLMSDEQFF
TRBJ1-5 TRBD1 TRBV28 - TGTGCCAGCGGGGGGACAGGGAATCAGCCCCAGCATTTT CASGGTGNQPQHF
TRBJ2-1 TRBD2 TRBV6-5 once TGTGCCAGCAGTTCGAGACTAGCGGGTCTCAATGAGCAGTTCTTC CASSSRLAGLNEQFF
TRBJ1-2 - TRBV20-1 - TGCAGTGCTAGACAGGGCTATGGCTACACCTTC CSARQGYGYTF
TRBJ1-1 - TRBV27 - TGTGCCAGCAGTTTAGAGTTCGGGGGGCTGTTCACTGAAGCTTTCTTT CASSLEFGGLFTEAFF
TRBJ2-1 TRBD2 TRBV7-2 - TGTGCCAGCAGCTTGCCCCCGGGACTAGCGGGGTACAATGAGCAGTTCTTC CASSLPPGLAGYNEQFF
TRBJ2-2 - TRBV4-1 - TGCGCCAGCACCTCCTCGACCGGGGAGCTGTTTTTT CASTSSTGELFF
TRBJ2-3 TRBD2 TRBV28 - TGTGCCAGCAGCGTAGCGGGGAGGTTGGCAGATACGCAGTATTTT CASSVAGRLADTQYF
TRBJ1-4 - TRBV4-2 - TGTGCCAGCAGCCAAGTTAGAACAACTAATGAAAAACTGTTTTTT CASSQVRTTNEKLFF
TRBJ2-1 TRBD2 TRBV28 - TGTGCCAGCAGTTTAAAGGGGGGACTAGAGACAGAGCAGTTCTTC CASSLKGGLETEQFF
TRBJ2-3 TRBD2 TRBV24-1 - TGTGCCACCAGTGATCTGGTTGCGGGGGGACTCACAGATACGCAGTATTTT CATSDLVAGGLTDTQYF
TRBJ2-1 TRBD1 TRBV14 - TGTGCCAGCAGCCAAATTCCGGGACAGCCCTACAATGAGCAGTTCTTC CASSQIPGQPYNEQFF
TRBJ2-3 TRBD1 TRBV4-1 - TGCGCCAGCAGCCACGGAGGCGGGACAGGGGGCGGTCTGAGCACAGATACGCAGTATTTT CASSHGGGTGGGLSTDTQYF